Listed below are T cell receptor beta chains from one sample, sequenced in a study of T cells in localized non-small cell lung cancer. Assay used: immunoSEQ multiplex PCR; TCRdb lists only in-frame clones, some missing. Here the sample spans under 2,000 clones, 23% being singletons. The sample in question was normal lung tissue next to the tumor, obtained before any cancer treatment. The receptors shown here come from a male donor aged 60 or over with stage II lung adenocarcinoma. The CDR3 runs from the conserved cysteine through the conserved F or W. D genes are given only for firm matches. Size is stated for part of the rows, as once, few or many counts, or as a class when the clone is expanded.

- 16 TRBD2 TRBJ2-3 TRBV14 CASSQVLAGGPDTQYF TGTGCCAGCAGCCAAGTTCTTGCGGGAGGGCCGGATACGCAGTATTTT
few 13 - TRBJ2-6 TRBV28 CASTLGGANVLTF TGTGCCAGCACCCTCGGCGGGGCCAACGTCCTGACTTTC
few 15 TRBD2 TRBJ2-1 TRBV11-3 CASLTGTPSGPEQFF TGTGCCAGCTTGACCGGGACTCCTAGCGGGCCTGAGCAGTTCTTC
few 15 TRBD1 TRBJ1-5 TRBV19 CASSNRQGADQPQHF TGTGCCAGTAGTAACCGACAGGGAGCAGATCAGCCCCAGCATTTT
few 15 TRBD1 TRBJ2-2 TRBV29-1 CSVSRGGQGTGELFF TGCAGCGTCTCCCGCGGGGGACAGGGGACCGGGGAGCTGTTTTTT
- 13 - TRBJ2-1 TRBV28 CASSNPALNEQFF TGTGCCAGCAGTAACCCCGCTTTAAATGAGCAGTTCTTC
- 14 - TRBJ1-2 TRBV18 CASSPGSLNYGYTF TGTGCCAGCTCACCGGGCAGCTTAAACTATGGCTACACCTTC
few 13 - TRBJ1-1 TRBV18 CASSPSKNTEAFF TGTGCCAGCTCACCAAGTAAGAACACTGAAGCTTTCTTT
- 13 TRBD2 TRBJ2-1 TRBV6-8 CASSVEAGVEQFF TGTGCCAGCAGTGTTGAAGCGGGAGTTGAGCAGTTCTTC
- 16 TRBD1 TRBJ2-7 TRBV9 CASSVVDGTGSFEQYF TGTGCCAGCAGCGTAGTTGATGGGACAGGGTCCTTCGAGCAGTACTTC
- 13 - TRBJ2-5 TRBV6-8 CASSSPGGETQYF TGTGCCAGCAGTTCCCCAGGTGGGGAGACCCAGTACTTC
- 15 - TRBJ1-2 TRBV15 CATSKHGDRGFGYTF TGTGCCACCAGCAAACACGGAGACAGAGGTTTCGGCTACACCTTC
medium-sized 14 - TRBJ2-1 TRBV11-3 CASSLGWGYNEQFF TGTGCCAGCAGCTTAGGTTGGGGCTACAATGAGCAGTTCTTC
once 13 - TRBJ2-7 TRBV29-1 CSVEQGEGYEQYF TGCAGCGTTGAGCAGGGTGAAGGCTACGAGCAGTACTTC
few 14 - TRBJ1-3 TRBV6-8 CASSYGEAGNTIYF TGTGCCAGCAGTTACGGGGAGGCTGGAAACACCATATATTTT
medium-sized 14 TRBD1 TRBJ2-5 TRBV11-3 CASSFGQGQETQYF TGTGCCAGCAGCTTTGGACAGGGCCAAGAGACCCAGTACTTC
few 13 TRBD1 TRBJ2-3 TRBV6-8 CAISRTGEDTQYF TGTGCCATCAGTAGGACAGGGGAGGATACGCAGTATTTT
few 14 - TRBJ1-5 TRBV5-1 CASSPDSRNQPQHF TGCGCCAGCAGCCCCGACAGCCGCAATCAGCCCCAGCATTTT
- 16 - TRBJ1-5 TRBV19 CASSIPGSYSNQPQHF TGTGCCAGTAGTATCCCCGGGTCCTATAGCAATCAGCCCCAGCATTTT
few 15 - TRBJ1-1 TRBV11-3 CASSLEGGHRYQAFF TGTGCCAGCAGCTTAGAGGGGGGCCACAGATACCAAGCTTTCTTT
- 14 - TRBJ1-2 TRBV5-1 CASSPDRLNYGYTF TGCGCCAGCAGCCCGGACCGCCTAAACTATGGCTACACCTTC
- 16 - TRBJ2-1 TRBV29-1 CSVSQIDSIPSGEQFF TGCAGCGTTTCCCAGATCGACAGCATCCCCTCCGGGGAGCAGTTCTTC
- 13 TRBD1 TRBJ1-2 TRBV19 CASSPRTGHGYTF TGTGCCAGTAGTCCTAGGACAGGGCATGGCTACACCTTC
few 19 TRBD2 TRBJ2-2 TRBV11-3 CASSSAPGLAGANTGELFF TGTGCCAGCAGCTCGGCCCCGGGACTAGCGGGAGCAAACACCGGGGAGCTGTTTTTT
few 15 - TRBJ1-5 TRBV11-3 CASSLGGARNQPQHF TGTGCCAGCAGCTTAGGGGGGGCGCGAAATCAGCCCCAGCATTTT
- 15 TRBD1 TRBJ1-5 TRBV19 CASSITGQGNQPQHF TGTGCCAGTAGTATAACGGGACAGGGGAATCAGCCCCAGCATTTT
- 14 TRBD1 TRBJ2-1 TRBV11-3 CASSLRTGYNEQFF TGTGCCAGCAGCCTTAGGACAGGTTACAATGAGCAGTTCTTC
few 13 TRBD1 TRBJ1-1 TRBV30 CAWNRGLNTEAFF TGTGCCTGGAACAGGGGCCTGAACACTGAAGCTTTCTTT
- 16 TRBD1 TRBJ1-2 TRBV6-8 CASSYAKQGAQRGYTF TGTGCCAGCAGTTACGCCAAACAGGGGGCGCAGCGTGGCTACACCTTC
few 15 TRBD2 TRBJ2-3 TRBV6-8 CASRTGTSGADTQYF TGTGCCAGCAGAACCGGGACTAGCGGGGCAGATACGCAGTATTTT
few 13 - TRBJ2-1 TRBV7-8 CASSLAQVGEQFF TGTGCCAGCAGCTTAGCGCAGGTCGGTGAGCAGTTCTTC
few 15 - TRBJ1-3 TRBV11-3 CASSLSAGLGNTIYF TGTGCCAGCAGCTTATCCGCGGGGCTTGGAAACACCATATATTTT
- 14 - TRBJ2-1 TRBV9 CASSSQSALREQFF TGTGCCAGCAGTTCCCAAAGCGCGCTCAGGGAGCAGTTCTTC
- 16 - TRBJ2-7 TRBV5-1 CASSLGDDGGRYEQYF TGCGCCAGCAGCTTGGGGGACGACGGAGGGAGGTACGAGCAGTACTTC
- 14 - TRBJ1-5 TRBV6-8 CASLPYSLNQPQHF TGTGCCAGCCTCCCATACAGCCTCAATCAGCCCCAGCATTTT
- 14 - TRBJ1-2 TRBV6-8 CASIPRTRNYGYTF TGTGCCAGTATCCCTCGGACAAGGAACTATGGCTACACCTTC
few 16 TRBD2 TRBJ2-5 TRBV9 CASSSLAGGFKETQYF TGTGCCAGCAGCTCTCTAGCGGGAGGGTTTAAAGAGACCCAGTACTTC
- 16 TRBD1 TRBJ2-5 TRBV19 CASSIAGRQGIETQYF TGTGCCAGTAGTATAGCGGGGCGACAGGGGATCGAGACCCAGTACTTC